Listed below are T cell receptor beta chains from one sample, sequenced in a study of blood T cells in healthy people across ages. MiXCR was run by TCRdb on the 5' RACE reads, yielding one entry per CDR3 protein. The table lists under 1,000,000 distinct CDR3 sequences, approximately 35% of them singletons. The sequencing sample was made of blood. All receptors come from a man younger than 35 in good health. CDR3s include the opening cysteine and the closing phenylalanine or tryptophan. A D gene is named only where the DNA matches it firmly. For some rows the clone size is stated as once, few or many, or as a class when expanded; others skip it.

j_call	cdr3_length	clone_size	d_call	v_call	cdr3_aa
TRBJ2-1	15	many	.	TRBV5-1	CASSLGSLQGAEQFF
TRBJ1-2	16	.	.	TRBV2	CASSKETAGAGYGYTF
TRBJ1-1	12	few	.	TRBV12-3/TRBV12-4	CASSLGPGEAFF
TRBJ2-3	16	few	TRBD2	TRBV20-1	CSAFELAGGSTDTQYF
TRBJ1-2	12	.	TRBD1	TRBV6-5	CASNDRAVGYTF
TRBJ1-2	16	.	.	TRBV12-3/TRBV12-4	CASSSGVSGGGYGYTF
TRBJ1-1	15	few	.	TRBV29-1	CSVADGGNWGTEAFF
TRBJ1-1	13	.	.	TRBV7-2	CASSVDKNTEAFF
TRBJ2-5	14	.	TRBD1	TRBV20-1	CSAGQGVRGNEQYF
TRBJ2-3	17	many	TRBD2	TRBV7-2	CASSLGTSVLSTDTQYF
TRBJ2-3	14	many	.	TRBV6-5	CASSYRPQGDTQYF
TRBJ2-1	14	many	TRBD2	TRBV7-2	CASSLGLAYNEQFF
TRBJ2-3	15	few	.	TRBV4-3	CASSQHPGATDTQYF
TRBJ1-2	13	.	.	TRBV20-1	CSATEPWGYGYTF
TRBJ2-1	14	many	.	TRBV7-2	CASSPQHGNNEQFF
TRBJ2-7	17	.	.	TRBV20-1	CSARDRGRGGIPYEQYF
TRBJ1-5	15	few	TRBD1	TRBV12-3/TRBV12-4	CASSWRDREDQPQHF
TRBJ2-3	15	.	.	TRBV4-2	CASSQDNRATDTQYF
TRBJ1-4	15	.	TRBD1	TRBV5-1	CASRLGTAPNEKLFF
TRBJ2-5	14	.	TRBD1	TRBV7-2	CASSLFGQGNEQYF
TRBJ1-2	14	.	TRBD1	TRBV12-3/TRBV12-4	CASSTGQGLYGYTF
TRBJ1-4	14	.	.	TRBV28	CASSFQWRNEKLFF
TRBJ2-6	16	few	TRBD1	TRBV18	CASSHGQASGANVLTF
TRBJ2-3	15	.	.	TRBV6-5	CASSPRKRSTDTQYF
TRBJ2-7	16	few	TRBD1	TRBV6-2/TRBV6-3	CASRSNRGPPTYEQYF
TRBJ2-2	16	.	TRBD1	TRBV3-1	CASSQVSAGGTGELFF
TRBJ1-2	14	.	.	TRBV12-3/TRBV12-4	CASSFEAQSGGYTF
TRBJ2-2	14	few	.	TRBV7-2	CASSAGLHTGELFF
TRBJ2-2	16	few	TRBD2	TRBV7-8	CASSFGRGDYTGELFF
TRBJ2-5	12	many	.	TRBV20-1	CSARSPGETQYF
TRBJ2-1	15	.	.	TRBV7-7	CASSLYVSSYNERFF
TRBJ2-3	15	.	.	TRBV20-1	CSARDLAPSTDTQYF
TRBJ2-1	18	many	TRBD2	TRBV20-1	CSAAPSGAPTDASSWQFF
TRBJ2-7	14	.	TRBD2	TRBV9	CASSVAGGIYEQYF
TRBJ1-4	15	few	.	TRBV20-1	CSARDLKGSNEKLFF
TRBJ1-1	15	few	TRBD1	TRBV7-9	CASSFPSGGRTEAFF
TRBJ1-1	13	.	.	TRBV4-3	CASSQGGYTEAFF
TRBJ2-3	16	many	.	TRBV7-9	CASSKLTASSTDTQYF
TRBJ1-1	13	few	.	TRBV5-1	CASSFREGTEAFF
TRBJ1-2	14	.	.	TRBV9	CASSTGPLSYGYTF
TRBJ2-2	14	.	.	TRBV5-1	CATASGDRTGELFF
TRBJ2-7	14	many	.	TRBV5-1	CASRGEVSNYEQYF
TRBJ2-5	14	many	TRBD2	TRBV7-9	CASSAPGLGETQYF
TRBJ2-5	11	many	.	TRBV5-1	CASSDQETQYF
TRBJ1-5	16	few	TRBD1	TRBV10-3	CAISETDRVPDQPQHF
TRBJ2-5	13	.	.	TRBV13	CASSWGRGETQYF
TRBJ1-5	18	few	.	TRBV21-1	CASSKGDSPDYSNQPQHF
TRBJ2-1	15	few	.	TRBV5-1	CASSKVGGTSREQFF
TRBJ2-3	14	.	.	TRBV7-3	CASSLSGTGDTQYF
TRBJ2-5	15	.	.	TRBV4-1	CASSQDHFLEETQYF
TRBJ2-7	14	.	TRBD1	TRBV5-1	CASRFDRGQYEQYF
TRBJ2-4	12	.	TRBD1	TRBV6-2/TRBV6-3	CATGQAGGIQYF
TRBJ2-3	15	few	TRBD1	TRBV10-3	CAISPRQGVTDTQYF
TRBJ2-3	14	.	.	TRBV7-2	CASSTGHSTDTQYF
TRBJ2-1	12	few	.	TRBV9	CASSVASGGQFF